The T cell receptor beta chain described here comes from a study of shared clonotypes between healthy human individuals. Whole-study context: Plates per donor: three CD4 naive, three CD4 memory, two CD8 naive, one CD8 memory.

This CDR3 has 13 amino acids. Germline lookup yields CDR1 LNHDA and CDR2 SQIVND (reference sequence). Trimming took off 7 bases at V and 2 bases at J, with 9 bases between the two ends. The count of this clone is one. What it binds is not known. Sequencing was performed with immunoSEQ multiplex PCR; in TCRdb, only in-frame clones are kept and a portion is missing. The sample shows 2 million to 2.5 million clones, roughly 90% of them seen only once. Free of recent acute infections or vaccinations, the donors were healthy HIV-negative adults. Naive CD4+ cells were CD45RA-selected; the remaining cells were memory. Points from the study as a whole: Expectations were that clonotype sharing among donors would be affected by sequencing depth.

Sequencing was carried out using naive CD4+ T cells from PBMCs. The sample's subset: CD45RA+ positively selected. V and J are TRBV19 and TRBJ2-1; D gene ambiguous. This TCR derives from a young man in good health. Some clones in this sample may be carry-over from other donors' samples. The CDR3 loop reads CASNERTYNEQFF. The CDR3, as DNA: TGTGCCAGTAATGAACGGACCTACAATGAGCAGTTCTTC.